This is a list of T cell receptor beta chains from one sample in a study of T-cell reconstitution after alpha-beta-depleted transplantation in children. Each CDR3 protein gets one entry after TCRdb re-called the PCR reads with MiXCR. The table lists 500,000 to 600,000 distinct CDR3 sequences, 20% to 30% of them singletons. The source material was PBMCs, sampled before TCRalphabeta/CD19-depleted stem cell transplant. These receptors all come from a boy under two years old with Wiskott-Aldrich syndrome, due to receive a stem cell transplant. Each CDR3 is given with its conserved first and last residue. The D gene is left open where the match is weak. Only some rows state a clone size, as once, few, many or a class for expanded clones.

d_gene: NA
len: 13
v_gene: TRBV24-1
j_gene: TRBJ1-2
abundance: NA
CDR3nt: TGTGCCACCAGTCCAGGGGCTAACTATGGCTACACCTTC
CDR3aa: CATSPGANYGYTF

d_gene: NA
len: 15
v_gene: TRBV5-1
j_gene: TRBJ1-1
abundance: few
CDR3nt: TGCGCCAGCAGCGCGGACAGTTCGGGGAGCACTGAAGCTTTCTTT
CDR3aa: CASSADSSGSTEAFF

d_gene: NA
len: 15
v_gene: TRBV7-6
j_gene: TRBJ2-5
abundance: NA
CDR3nt: TGTGCCAGCAGCCTTTCCGGGACAACCGAAGAGACCCAGTACTTC
CDR3aa: CASSLSGTTEETQYF

d_gene: NA
len: 16
v_gene: TRBV20-1
j_gene: TRBJ1-3
abundance: NA
CDR3nt: TGCACTGCTAGAGGGGGGGACAAAGGCTCTGGAAACACCATATATTTT
CDR3aa: CTARGGDKGSGNTIYF

d_gene: NA
len: 16
v_gene: TRBV7-9
j_gene: TRBJ1-4
abundance: NA
CDR3nt: TGTGCCAGCAGCTTAGGGACGACAGGCCCTAATGAAAAACTGTTTTTT
CDR3aa: CASSLGTTGPNEKLFF

d_gene: NA
len: 16
v_gene: TRBV7-8
j_gene: TRBJ1-3
abundance: NA
CDR3nt: TGTGCCAGCAGCGACACCAACATCTTCTCTGGAAACACCATATATTTT
CDR3aa: CASSDTNIFSGNTIYF

d_gene: TRBD2
len: 15
v_gene: TRBV5-1
j_gene: TRBJ2-1
abundance: few
CDR3nt: TGCGCCAGCAGCTCCGGGACTAGCATTTACAATGAGCAGTTCTTC
CDR3aa: CASSSGTSIYNEQFF

d_gene: TRBD2
len: 16
v_gene: TRBV4-1
j_gene: TRBJ2-1
abundance: NA
CDR3nt: TGCGCCAGCAGCCAAGCCCCTGGGACTATCGGCCATGAGCAGTTCTTC
CDR3aa: CASSQAPGTIGHEQFF

d_gene: TRBD1
len: 17
v_gene: TRBV7-9
j_gene: TRBJ2-6
abundance: NA
CDR3nt: TGTGCCAGCAGCTTAGGACAGGGGGCGCACGGGGCCAACGTCCTGACTTTC
CDR3aa: CASSLGQGAHGANVLTF

d_gene: NA
len: 14
v_gene: TRBV7-9
j_gene: TRBJ2-2
abundance: NA
CDR3nt: TGTGCCAGGTCAGACAGGATGAACACCGGGGAGCTGTTTTTT
CDR3aa: CARSDRMNTGELFF

d_gene: TRBD2
len: 15
v_gene: TRBV12-3/TRBV12-4
j_gene: TRBJ2-2
abundance: NA
CDR3nt: TGTGCCGTGAGGAGTGGCGGGAGTAAGGGCGGGGAGCTGTTTTTT
CDR3aa: CAVRSGGSKGGELFF

d_gene: TRBD1
len: 18
v_gene: TRBV9
j_gene: TRBJ2-6
abundance: once
CDR3nt: TGTGCCAGCAGCCTCAAAGGGACAGGGGGATCTGGGGCCAACGTCCTGACTTTC
CDR3aa: CASSLKGTGGSGANVLTF

d_gene: TRBD2
len: 15
v_gene: TRBV6-1
j_gene: TRBJ2-2
abundance: NA
CDR3nt: TGTGCCAGCAGTGAATCGGGAGGTGGTACCGGGGAGCTGTTTTTT
CDR3aa: CASSESGGGTGELFF

d_gene: TRBD1
len: 14
v_gene: TRBV30
j_gene: TRBJ2-5
abundance: NA
CDR3nt: TGTGCCTGGAGTAAAGGGGGCATACAAGAGACCCAGTACTTC
CDR3aa: CAWSKGGIQETQYF

d_gene: NA
len: 14
v_gene: TRBV28
j_gene: TRBJ2-7
abundance: few
CDR3nt: TGTGCCAGCAGTTTGTCGCAGTTCACCTACGAGCAGTACTTC
CDR3aa: CASSLSQFTYEQYF

d_gene: NA
len: 14
v_gene: TRBV20-1
j_gene: TRBJ1-4
abundance: NA
CDR3nt: TGCAGTGCAAAAACCGGGACCGTAGATGAAAAACTGTTTTTT
CDR3aa: CSAKTGTVDEKLFF

d_gene: TRBD2
len: 19
v_gene: TRBV2
j_gene: TRBJ2-1
abundance: NA
CDR3nt: TGTGCCAGCAGCGCAGGGTTGGGGCTAGCGGGAGTGTCCTACAATGAGCAGTTCTTC
CDR3aa: CASSAGLGLAGVSYNEQFF

d_gene: TRBD1
len: 17
v_gene: TRBV5-1
j_gene: TRBJ2-3
abundance: NA
CDR3nt: TGCGCCAGCAGCTTGGTCAGGGGGCAGCCACACCAAGATACGCAGTATTTT
CDR3aa: CASSLVRGQPHQDTQYF

d_gene: TRBD1
len: 14
v_gene: TRBV29-1
j_gene: TRBJ1-2
abundance: few
CDR3nt: TGCAGCGTTGAAGGGCCAGGGCAACAGGGGGGCTACACCTTC
CDR3aa: CSVEGPGQQGGYTF